These 23 T cell receptor beta chains originate from one sample sequenced in a study of blood T cell repertoires in COVID-19. Here immunoSEQ multiplex PCR was the method, and the copy in TCRdb shows in-frame clones only, minus some. The table shows hundreds of thousands of clones, with roughly nine tenths occurring only once. Sequencing was carried out using peripheral blood. These receptors were taken from a man younger than 30 with COVID-19, enrolled during active disease.

The chain joins TRBV5-1 to TRBJ2-1; 8 nucleotides agree with TRBD2. The length of the CDR3 is 15 residues. Germline V CDR1 and CDR2: SGHRS, YFSETQ. The J segment lost 4 bases and the V segment lost 7 bases, leaving 10 bases of the junction unmatched. In nucleotides, the CDR3 is TGCGCCAGCCAAGGGCCTAGCGGGCGATACAATGAGCAGTTCTTC. Protein product: CASQGPSGRYNEQFF.

The V and J genes are TRBV5-5 and TRBJ2-7; weak D call: TRBD1 (5 bases). V was clipped by 6 bases and J by 5 bases, with 15 bases between them. The CDR3 has 13 residues. Germline CDR1 and CDR2: SGHKS and YYEKEE (reference sequence). CDR3 in amino acids: CASNNTTVNEQYF. The CDR3 DNA is TGTGCCAGCAACAATACGACAGTCAACGAGCAGTACTTC.

This clone was found once. The chain links TRBV3-1 (or the pseudogene TRBV3-2) to TRBJ1-1, with D uncertain. Germline loops: CDR1 LGHDT, CDR2 YNNKEL (reference sequence). Trimming left V 1 base short and J 3 bases short, with 15 bases between. This CDR3 is built from 16 residues. The CDR3 DNA follows: TGTGCCAGCAGCCAAGCCACCACTTCCTATTACACTGAAGCTTTCTTT. Translation gives CASSQATTSYYTEAFF.

V gene TRBV6-4 combines with J gene TRBJ1-1, with D maybe TRBD1 (6 bases). The CDR3 is 13 residues long. Trimming removed 6 bases from V and 3 bases from J, with 11 bases in between. Germline lookup yields CDR1 MRHNA and CDR2 SNTAGT. The CDR3, as DNA: TGTGCCAGCAGCACTAACAGGGACACTGAAGCTTTCTTT. It is translated as CASSTNRDTEAFF.

The rearrangement joins TRBV11-2 to TRBJ1-2, with 9 nucleotides matching TRBD1. The trim removed 0 bases at V and 5 bases at J, leaving 4 bases unmatched. The germline V gene has CDR1 SGHAT and CDR2 FQNNGV. This CDR3 contains 15 residues. This CDR3 is CASSLDRDRVYGYTF. CDR3 nucleotide sequence: TGTGCCAGCAGCTTAGATCGGGACAGGGTTTATGGCTACACCTTC.

This chain links TRBV13 with TRBJ1-1, with D tentatively TRBD1 (6 bases). V lost 2 bases, J lost 2 bases, and 9 bases lay in between. Germline CDR1 reads PRHDT; CDR2 reads FYEKMQ (reference sequence). This CDR3 spans 14 amino acids. The DNA of the CDR3 is TGTGCCAGCAGCTTATCCGGGACAAACACTGAAGCTTTCTTT. Translated, it gives CASSLSGTNTEAFF.

The chain recombines TRBV3-1 (or the pseudogene TRBV3-2) with TRBJ2-7, with no clear D. The length of the CDR3 is 15 residues. V lost 4 bases, J lost 0 bases, and 13 bases lay in between. The V gene's germline CDR1 is LGHDT and CDR2 YNNKEL (reference sequence). The CDR3 DNA sequence: TGTGCCAGCAGCCCGGAAGCGAGTTACTCCTACGAGCAGTACTTC. The encoded protein is CASSPEASYSYEQYF.

The chain recombines TRBV5-1 with TRBJ2-1, with 8 bases lining up with TRBD2. Trimming at V came to 1 base and at J to 7 bases, leaving 7 bases not matched to a gene. Germline CDR1 is SGHRS and CDR2 is YFSETQ. The length of the CDR3 is 15 residues. CDR3 DNA sequence: TGCGCCAGCAGCTTGTACCGGGGGGGCTATAATGAGCAGTTCTTC. Translated, it gives CASSLYRGGYNEQFF.

The V and J genes are TRBV6-5 and TRBJ2-2; 9 nucleotides line up with TRBD2. V lost 8 bases and J lost 6; bases outside the gene matches: 4. The CDR3 has 13 residues. Germline CDR1 is MNHEY and CDR2 is SVGAGI. The CDR3 region is CASAGGRAGELFF. CDR3 nucleotide sequence: TGTGCCAGCGCCGGCGGGAGGGCCGGGGAGCTGTTTTTT.

A single count supports this clone. V usage is TRBV27 and J usage is TRBJ1-1; D not resolved. V was shortened by 6 bases and J by 3 bases, with 11 bases between the two germline ends. Germline assignment: CDR1 MNHEY and CDR2 SMNVEV (reference sequence). The CDR3 is 13 amino acids. The CDR3: CASRRVAYTEAFF. CDR3 nucleotides: TGTGCCAGCAGGAGGGTGGCTTACACTGAAGCTTTCTTT.

The chain is built from TRBV30 and TRBJ1-5; D uncertain. Germline values: CDR1 GTSNPN, CDR2 SVGIG (reference sequence). The CDR3 covers 15 residues. V was cut by 3 bases and J by 0 bases, with 12 bases left in between. The CDR3 reads CAWSSGEHSNQPQHF. In DNA, the CDR3 is TGTGCCTGGAGCTCTGGAGAGCATAGCAATCAGCCCCAGCATTTT. The entire variable domain, with the rest obtained from reference TRBV30 and TRBJ1-5, is as follows: SQTIHQWPATLVQPVGSPLSLECTVEGTSNPNLYWYRQAAGRGLQLLFYSVGIGQISSEVPQNLSASRPQDRQFILSSKKLLLSDSGFYLCAWSSGEHSNQPQHFGDGTRLSIL.

The chain carries TRBV28 and TRBJ2-7, with D maybe TRBD2 (6 bases). This CDR3 is 15 amino acids long. V was pared by 3 bases and J by 3 bases, with 15 bases between. Germline lookup yields CDR1 MDHEN and CDR2 SYDVKM. CDR3 sequence: CASSFFGTANYEQYF. The CDR3 DNA follows: TGTGCCAGCAGTTTCTTCGGGACTGCTAACTACGAGCAGTACTTC.

This sequence joins TRBV5-5 and TRBJ1-5; weak D call: TRBD1 (6 bases). Germline V gene sequence: CDR1 SGHKS, CDR2 YYEKEE (reference sequence). The V gene lost 0 bases and the J gene lost 4 bases, with 14 bases spanning the gap. The CDR3 has 16 amino acids. The CDR3 bases are TGTGCCAGCAGCTTGGTCCCCGGGACACAGAATCAGCCCCAGCATTTT. Translation: CASSLVPGTQNQPQHF.

The chain joins TRBV2 to TRBJ2-2, with 12 positions matching TRBD1. The germline CDR1 and CDR2 sequences are SNHLY and FYNNEI. This CDR3 comprises 16 residues. The ends lost 8 bases at V and 4 bases at J; junction bases unmatched: 8. CDR3 nucleotide sequence: TGTGCCAGCGCACCGGGACAGGGGGCTATCACCGGGGAGCTGTTTTTT. As protein: CASAPGQGAITGELFF.

The chain is built from TRBV2 and TRBJ1-1; 7 nucleotides agree with TRBD1. Per germline, CDR1 SNHLY and CDR2 FYNNEI. This CDR3 has 14 residues. V shed 6 bases and J 1 base; nucleotides not matched to a gene: 5. The CDR3 region has the DNA TGTGCCAGCAGGGTGGACAGGCGGAACACTGAAGCTTTCTTT. Its protein is CASRVDRRNTEAFF.

The CDR3 sequence: CASSYQPGFEPQHF. Here the CDR3 DNA reads TGTGCCAGCAGTTACCAACCAGGGTTTGAGCCCCAGCATTTT. The chain recombines TRBV6-5 with TRBJ1-5; possibly TRBD1 for D (5 bases). CDR1 and CDR2 (germline): MNHEY, SVGAGI. This CDR3 spans 14 amino acids. V gave up 2 bases and J gave up 8 bases, with 13 bases separating them.

This chain links TRBV7-6 with TRBJ2-5; D is undetermined. CDR3 length: 14 amino acids. Trimming left V 0 bases short and J 7 bases short, with 12 bases between. Germline V gene data show CDR1 as SGHVS and CDR2 as FNYEAQ. CDR3 sequence (DNA): TGTGCCAGCAGCTTAGCGAGGCCGCCGGGGACCCAGTACTTC. As protein: CASSLARPPGTQYF.

This clone was seen a few times. This sequence joins TRBV7-8 and TRBJ1-2, with a weak D call TRBD1 (5 bases). This CDR3 has 13 amino acids. The germline V and J ends were trimmed by 8 bases and 2 bases, with 12 bases remaining between them. Germline-derived CDR1 and CDR2 are SGHVS and FQNEAQ. Here the CDR3 DNA reads TGTGCCAGCGGACTACAGGAGAACTATGGCTACACCTTC. This sequence encodes CASGLQENYGYTF.

This chain joins TRBV7-4 and TRBJ1-6, with 11 bases aligning to TRBD1. Germline CDR1 and CDR2: SGHVT and SQSDAQ. V lost 5 bases, J lost 6 bases, and 9 bases stayed unmatched. The CDR3 contains 17 residues. The CDR3 nucleotides read TGTGCCAGCAGCCAAGTGTGGGACAGGGGGACTAATTCACCCCTCCACTTT. It codes for CASSQVWDRGTNSPLHF. Drawing the rest from reference TRBV7-4 and TRBJ1-6, the complete variable domain is GAGVSQSPRYKVAKRGRDVALRCDSISGHVTLYWYRQTLGQGSEVLTYSQSDAQRDKSGRPSGRFSAERPERSVSTLKIQRTEQGDSAVYLCASSQVWDRGTNSPLHFGNGTRLTVT.

This chain joins TRBV5-5 and TRBJ1-4; TRBD1 aligns across 7 bases. V lost 1 base, J lost 5 bases, and 2 bases stayed unmatched. Per the germline V gene, CDR1 is SGHKS and CDR2 is YYEKEE (reference sequence). This CDR3 has 14 residues. The DNA of the CDR3 is TGTGCCAGCAGCTTGTCCAGGGGGAATGAAAAACTGTTTTTT. Residues: CASSLSRGNEKLFF. The whole variable domain, remainder taken from reference TRBV5-5 and TRBJ1-4, is DAGVTQSPTHLIKTRGQQVTLRCSPISGHKSVSWYQQVLGQGPQFIFQYYEKEERGRGNFPDRFSARQFPNYSSELNVNALLLGDSALYLCASSLSRGNEKLFFGSGTQLSVL.

V usage is TRBV15 and J usage is TRBJ1-3; no clear D. This CDR3 has 15 amino acids. Germline-derived CDR1 and CDR2 are LNHNV and YYDKDF (reference sequence). Trimming left V 5 bases short and J 6 bases short, with 17 bases between. The CDR3 region is CATSASRALVNTIYF. CDR3 nucleotides: TGTGCCACCAGCGCCTCGCGGGCCTTGGTAAACACCATATATTTT.

The V call is TRBV6-5, the J call TRBJ2-7, with D perhaps TRBD2 (6 bases). This CDR3 has 13 residues. CDR1 is MNHEY, CDR2 SVGAGI, per germline. Between the trimmed V and J ends, which lost 5 bases and 1 base, there was a span of 9 bases. CDR3 bases: TGTGCCAGCAGTCAGGGACTGTCCTACGAGCAGTACTTC. It is translated as CASSQGLSYEQYF.

This clone has a single count. This sequence joins TRBV7-9 and TRBJ2-2; D unclear. Germline V gene sequence: CDR1 SEHNR, CDR2 FQNEAQ (reference sequence). The CDR3 is 13 residues long. The V and J ends lost 8 bases and 1 base respectively, with 8 bases between them. The CDR3 here is CASEDQNTGELFF. CDR3 in DNA: TGTGCCAGCGAGGATCAGAACACCGGGGAGCTGTTTTTT.